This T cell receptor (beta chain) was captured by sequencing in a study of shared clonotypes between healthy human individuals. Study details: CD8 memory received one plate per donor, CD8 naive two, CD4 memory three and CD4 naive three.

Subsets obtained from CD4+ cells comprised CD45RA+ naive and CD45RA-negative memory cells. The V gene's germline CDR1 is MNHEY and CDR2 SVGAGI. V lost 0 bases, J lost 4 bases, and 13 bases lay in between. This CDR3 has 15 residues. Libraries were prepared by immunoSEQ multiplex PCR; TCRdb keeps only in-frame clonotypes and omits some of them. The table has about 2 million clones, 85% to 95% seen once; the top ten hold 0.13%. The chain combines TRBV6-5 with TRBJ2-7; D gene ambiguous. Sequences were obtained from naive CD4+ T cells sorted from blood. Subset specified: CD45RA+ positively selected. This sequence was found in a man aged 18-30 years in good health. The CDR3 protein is CASSYSSSAHYEQYF. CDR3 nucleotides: TGTGCCAGCAGTTACTCGTCTTCCGCTCATTACGAGCAGTACTTC.